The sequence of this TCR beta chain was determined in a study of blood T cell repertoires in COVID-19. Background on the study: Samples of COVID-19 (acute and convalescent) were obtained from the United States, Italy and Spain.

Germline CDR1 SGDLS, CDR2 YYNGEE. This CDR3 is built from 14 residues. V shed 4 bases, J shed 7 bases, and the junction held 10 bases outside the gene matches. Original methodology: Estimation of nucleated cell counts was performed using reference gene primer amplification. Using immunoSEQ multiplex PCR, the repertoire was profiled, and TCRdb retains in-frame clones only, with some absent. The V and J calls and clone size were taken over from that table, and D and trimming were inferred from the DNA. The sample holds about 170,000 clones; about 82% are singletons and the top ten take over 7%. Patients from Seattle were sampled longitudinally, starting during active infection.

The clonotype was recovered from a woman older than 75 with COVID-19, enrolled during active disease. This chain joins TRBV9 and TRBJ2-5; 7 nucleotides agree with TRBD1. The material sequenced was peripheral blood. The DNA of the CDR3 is TGTGCCAGCAGCCCGGATAGGAAGGGGGCGACCCAGTACTTC. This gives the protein CASSPDRKGATQYF.